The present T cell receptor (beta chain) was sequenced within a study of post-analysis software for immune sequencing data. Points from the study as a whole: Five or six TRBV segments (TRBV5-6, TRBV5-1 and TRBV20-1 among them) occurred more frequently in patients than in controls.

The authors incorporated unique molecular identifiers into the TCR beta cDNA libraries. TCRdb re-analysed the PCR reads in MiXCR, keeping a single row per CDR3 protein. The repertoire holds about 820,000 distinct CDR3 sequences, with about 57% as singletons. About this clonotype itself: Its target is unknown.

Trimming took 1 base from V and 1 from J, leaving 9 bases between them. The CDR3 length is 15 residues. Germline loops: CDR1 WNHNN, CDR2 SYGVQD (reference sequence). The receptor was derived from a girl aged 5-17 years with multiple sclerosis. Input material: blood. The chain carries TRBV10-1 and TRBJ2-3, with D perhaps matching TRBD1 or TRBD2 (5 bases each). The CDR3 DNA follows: TGCGCCAGCAGTGAGTGGGGGAACGGCACAGATACGCAGTATTTT. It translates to CASSEWGNGTDTQYF.